This TCR beta chain emerged from a study of blood T cell repertoires in COVID-19. Study in general: Donors in the United States, Italy and Spain gave samples during acute or convalescent COVID-19.

The V segment lost 1 base and the J segment 5 bases; nucleotides outside the gene matches: 3. Per germline, CDR1 ENHRY and CDR2 SYGVKD. This CDR3 spans 15 amino acids. Generated by immunoSEQ multiplex PCR, the TCRdb table keeps only in-frame clones and is missing some. The sample holds around 210,000 clones, around 80% seen once. The specimen was peripheral blood. This TCR derives from a human donor in a cohort sampled during active COVID-19. The V and J genes are TRBV10-3 and TRBJ2-7; 12 bases align to TRBD1. For the CDR3, the DNA is TGTGCCATCAGTGAGTTCGGGACAGGGGGCGACGAGCAGTACTTC. The encoded protein is CAISEFGTGGDEQYF.